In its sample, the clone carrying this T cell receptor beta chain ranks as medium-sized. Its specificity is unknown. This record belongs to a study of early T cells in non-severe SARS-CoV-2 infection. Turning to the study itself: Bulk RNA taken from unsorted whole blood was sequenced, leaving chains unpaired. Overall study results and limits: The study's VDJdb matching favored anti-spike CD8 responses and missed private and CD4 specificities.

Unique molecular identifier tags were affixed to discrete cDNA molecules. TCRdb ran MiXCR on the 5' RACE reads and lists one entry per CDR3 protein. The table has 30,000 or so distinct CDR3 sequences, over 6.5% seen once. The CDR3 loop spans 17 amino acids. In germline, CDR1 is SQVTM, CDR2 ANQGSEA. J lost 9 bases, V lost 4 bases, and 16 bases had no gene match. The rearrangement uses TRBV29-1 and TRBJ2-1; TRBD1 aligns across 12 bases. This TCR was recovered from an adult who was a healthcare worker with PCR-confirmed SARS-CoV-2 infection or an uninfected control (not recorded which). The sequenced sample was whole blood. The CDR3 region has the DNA TGCAGCGTTGGAGGGACAGGGGGCGTGGACGGGATCGGTGAGCAGTTCTTC. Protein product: CSVGGTGGVDGIGEQFF.